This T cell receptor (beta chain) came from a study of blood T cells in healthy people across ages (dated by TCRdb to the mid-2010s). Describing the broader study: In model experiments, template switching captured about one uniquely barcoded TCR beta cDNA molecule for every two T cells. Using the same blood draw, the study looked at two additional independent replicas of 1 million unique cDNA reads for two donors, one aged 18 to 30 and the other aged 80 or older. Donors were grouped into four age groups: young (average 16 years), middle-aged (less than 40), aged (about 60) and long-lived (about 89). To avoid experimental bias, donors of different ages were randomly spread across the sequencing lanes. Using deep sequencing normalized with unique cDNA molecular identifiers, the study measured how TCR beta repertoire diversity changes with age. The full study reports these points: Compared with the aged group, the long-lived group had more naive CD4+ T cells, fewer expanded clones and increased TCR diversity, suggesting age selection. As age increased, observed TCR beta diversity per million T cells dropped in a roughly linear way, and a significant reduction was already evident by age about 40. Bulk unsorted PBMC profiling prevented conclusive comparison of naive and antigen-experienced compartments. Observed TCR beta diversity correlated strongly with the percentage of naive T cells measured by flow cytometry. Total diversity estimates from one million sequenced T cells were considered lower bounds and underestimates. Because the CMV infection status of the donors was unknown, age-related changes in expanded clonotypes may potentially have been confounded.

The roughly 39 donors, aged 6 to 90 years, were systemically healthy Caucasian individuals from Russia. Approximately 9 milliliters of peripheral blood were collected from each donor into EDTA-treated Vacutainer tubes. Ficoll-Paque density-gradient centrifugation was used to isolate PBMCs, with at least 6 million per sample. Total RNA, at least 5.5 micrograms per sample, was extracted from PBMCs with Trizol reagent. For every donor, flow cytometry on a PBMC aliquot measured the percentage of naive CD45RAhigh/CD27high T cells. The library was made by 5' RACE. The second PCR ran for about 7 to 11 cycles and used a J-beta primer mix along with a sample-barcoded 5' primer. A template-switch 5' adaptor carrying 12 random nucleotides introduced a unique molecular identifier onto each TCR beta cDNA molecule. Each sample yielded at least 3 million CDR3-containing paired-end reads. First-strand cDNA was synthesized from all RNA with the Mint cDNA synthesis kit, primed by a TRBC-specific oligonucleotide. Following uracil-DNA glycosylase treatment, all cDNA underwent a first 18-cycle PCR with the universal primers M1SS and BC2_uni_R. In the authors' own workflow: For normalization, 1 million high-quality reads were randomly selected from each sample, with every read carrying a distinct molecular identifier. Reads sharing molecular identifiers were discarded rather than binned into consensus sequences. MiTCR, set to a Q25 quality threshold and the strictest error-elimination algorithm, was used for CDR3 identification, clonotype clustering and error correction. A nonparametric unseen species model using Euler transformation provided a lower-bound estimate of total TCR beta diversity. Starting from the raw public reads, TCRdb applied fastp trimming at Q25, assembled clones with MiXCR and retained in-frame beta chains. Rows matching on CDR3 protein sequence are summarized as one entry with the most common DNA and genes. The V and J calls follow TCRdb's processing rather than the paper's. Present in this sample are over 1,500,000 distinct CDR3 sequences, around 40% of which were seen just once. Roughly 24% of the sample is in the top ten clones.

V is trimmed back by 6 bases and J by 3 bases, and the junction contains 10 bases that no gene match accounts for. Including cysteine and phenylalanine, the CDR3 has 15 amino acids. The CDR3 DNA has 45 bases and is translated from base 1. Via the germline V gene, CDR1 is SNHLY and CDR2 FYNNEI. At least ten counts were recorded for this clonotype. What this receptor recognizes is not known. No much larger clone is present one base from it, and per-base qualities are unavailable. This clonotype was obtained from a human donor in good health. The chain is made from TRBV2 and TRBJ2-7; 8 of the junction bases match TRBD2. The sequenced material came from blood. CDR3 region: CASRGGASGLYEQYF. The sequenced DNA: TGTGCCAGCAGGGGCGGGGCTAGCGGGCTCTACGAGCAGTACTTC.